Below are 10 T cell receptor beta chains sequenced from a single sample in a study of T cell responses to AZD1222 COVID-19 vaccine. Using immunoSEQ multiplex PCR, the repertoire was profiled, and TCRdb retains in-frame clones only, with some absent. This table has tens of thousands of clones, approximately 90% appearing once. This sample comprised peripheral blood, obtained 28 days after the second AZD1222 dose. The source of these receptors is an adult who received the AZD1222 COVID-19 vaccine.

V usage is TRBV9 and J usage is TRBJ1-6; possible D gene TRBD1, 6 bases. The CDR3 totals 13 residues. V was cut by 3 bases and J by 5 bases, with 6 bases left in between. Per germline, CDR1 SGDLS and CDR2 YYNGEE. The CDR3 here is CASSGTDNSPLHF. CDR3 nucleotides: TGTGCCAGCAGCGGGACAGATAATTCACCCCTCCACTTT.

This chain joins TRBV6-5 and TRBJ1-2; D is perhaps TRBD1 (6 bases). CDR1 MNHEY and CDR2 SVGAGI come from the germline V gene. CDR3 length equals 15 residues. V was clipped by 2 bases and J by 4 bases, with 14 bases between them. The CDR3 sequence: CASSYVGDTRYGYTF. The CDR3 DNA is TGTGCCAGCAGTTACGTGGGGGACACTCGCTATGGCTACACCTTC.

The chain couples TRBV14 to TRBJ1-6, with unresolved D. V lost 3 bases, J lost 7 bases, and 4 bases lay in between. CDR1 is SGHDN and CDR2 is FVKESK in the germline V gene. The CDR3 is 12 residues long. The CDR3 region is CASSQYNSPLHF. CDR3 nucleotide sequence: TGTGCCAGCAGCCAGTACAATTCACCCCTCCACTTT.

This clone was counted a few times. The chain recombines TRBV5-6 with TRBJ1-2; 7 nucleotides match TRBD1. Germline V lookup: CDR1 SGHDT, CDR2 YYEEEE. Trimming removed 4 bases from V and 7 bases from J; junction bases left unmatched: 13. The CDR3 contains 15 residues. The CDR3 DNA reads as TGTGCCAGCAGCCTGGATCCGGGACAGTTACGTGGCTACACCTTC. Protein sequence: CASSLDPGQLRGYTF.

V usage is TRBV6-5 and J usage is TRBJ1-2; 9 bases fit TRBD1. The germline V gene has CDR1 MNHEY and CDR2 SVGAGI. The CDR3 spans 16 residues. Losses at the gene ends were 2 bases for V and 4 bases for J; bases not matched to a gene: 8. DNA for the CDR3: TGTGCCAGCAGTTACACGAGGGGACAGGGACTCTATGGCTACACCTTC. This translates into CASSYTRGQGLYGYTF.

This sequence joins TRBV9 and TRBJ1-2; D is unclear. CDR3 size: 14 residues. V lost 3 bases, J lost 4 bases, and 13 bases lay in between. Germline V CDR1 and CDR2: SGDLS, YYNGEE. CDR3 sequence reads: CASSAHTESYGYTF. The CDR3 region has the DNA TGTGCCAGCAGCGCCCACACCGAATCCTATGGCTACACCTTC. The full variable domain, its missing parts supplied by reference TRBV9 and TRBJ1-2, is DSGVTQTPKHLITATGQRVTLRCSPRSGDLSVYWYQQSLDQGLQFLIQYYNGEERAKGNILERFSAQQFPDLHSELNLSSLELGDSALYFCASSAHTESYGYTFGSGTRLTVV.

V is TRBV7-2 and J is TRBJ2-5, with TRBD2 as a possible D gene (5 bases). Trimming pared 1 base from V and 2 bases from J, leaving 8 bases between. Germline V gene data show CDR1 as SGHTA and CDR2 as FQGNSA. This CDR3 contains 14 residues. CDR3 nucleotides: TGTGCCAGCAGCTTAGGACTACATCAAGAGACCCAGTACTTC. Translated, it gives CASSLGLHQETQYF.

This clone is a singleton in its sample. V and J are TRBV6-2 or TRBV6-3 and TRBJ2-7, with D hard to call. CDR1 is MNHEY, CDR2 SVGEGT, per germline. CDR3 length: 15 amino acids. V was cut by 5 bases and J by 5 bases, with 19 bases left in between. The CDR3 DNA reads TGTGCCAGCAGTCGGACGGGTTTTGGGTCCAACGAGCAGTACTTC. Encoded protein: CASSRTGFGSNEQYF.

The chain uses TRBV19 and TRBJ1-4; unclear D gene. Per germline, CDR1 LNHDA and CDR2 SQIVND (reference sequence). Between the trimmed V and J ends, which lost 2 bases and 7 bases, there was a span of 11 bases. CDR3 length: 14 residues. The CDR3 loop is CASSIREGGEKLFF. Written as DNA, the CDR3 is TGTGCCAGTAGTATAAGGGAGGGAGGTGAAAAACTGTTTTTT.

CDR3 protein: CASSYGEGQPQHF. The CDR3 nucleotides are TGTGCCAGCAGTTACGGGGAGGGTCAGCCCCAGCATTTT. The gene calls are TRBV6-5 and TRBJ1-5; D is undetermined. Looked up from germline, CDR1 is MNHEY and CDR2 is SVGAGI. The CDR3 covers 13 residues. V dropped 2 bases and J dropped 6 bases, with 8 bases sitting between them.